These 8 T cell receptor beta chains share one sample of origin, sequenced in a study of T cell responses to AZD1222 COVID-19 vaccine. Assay used: immunoSEQ multiplex PCR; TCRdb lists only in-frame clones, some missing. Here the sample spans approximately 110,000 clones, about nine tenths being singletons. This specimen consisted of peripheral blood, obtained 28 days after the second AZD1222 dose. All receptors come from an adult who received the AZD1222 COVID-19 vaccine.

Points on this clone: Compared with germline, one end of the junction differs, possibly owing to a read error. The chain has TRBV7-7 and TRBJ2-2, with 14 bases that match TRBD2. CDR3 length equals 15 residues. Per the germline V gene, CDR1 is SSHAT and CDR2 is FNYEAQ (reference sequence). The DNA for the CDR3 is TGTGCTAGCAGCACCGGACTAGCGGGGGGCGGGGAGCTGTTTTTT. Amino acid sequence: CASSTGLAGGGELFF.

This clone appeared once. The chain combines TRBV28 with TRBJ1-5; D not certain. Per the germline V gene, CDR1 is MDHEN and CDR2 is SYDVKM. V was pared by 6 bases and J by 6 bases, with 12 bases between. This CDR3 region has 13 residues. This chain's CDR3 is CASRNTQPQPQHF. The CDR3 region has the DNA TGTGCCAGCAGGAATACACAGCCTCAGCCCCAGCATTTT.

The chain employs TRBV2 and TRBJ1-1, with 8 bases that match TRBD1. With 7 bases clipped from V and 1 base from J, the junction kept 5 bases outside the gene matches. The germline V gene encodes CDR1 SNHLY and CDR2 FYNNEI. This CDR3 comprises 14 residues. CDR3: CASTPGQGNTEAFF. The CDR3 region has the DNA TGTGCCAGCACTCCCGGACAGGGGAACACTGAAGCTTTCTTT.

CDR3 loop: CASSLQGPDEQYF. The DNA of the CDR3 is TGCGCCAGCAGCTTACAGGGACCGGACGAGCAGTACTTC. The rearrangement uses TRBV5-1 and TRBJ2-7; possible D gene TRBD1, 6 bases. Germline CDR1 SGHRS, CDR2 YFSETQ. This CDR3 is 13 amino acids long. Trimming stripped 2 bases from V and 5 bases from J, with 11 bases between. Combining the CDR3 with reference TRBV5-1 and TRBJ2-7 gives the whole variable domain KAGVTQTPRYLIKTRGQQVTLSCSPISGHRSVSWYQQTPGQGLQFLFEYFSETQRNKGNFPGRFSGRQFSNSRSEMNVSTLELGDSALYLCASSLQGPDEQYFGPGTRLTVT.

In nucleotides, the CDR3 is TGTGCCAGCTCACCGCTCGACAGGGGTAAGGAAGAGACCCAGTACTTC. Its translation is CASSPLDRGKEETQYF. The rearrangement joins TRBV18 to TRBJ2-5, with 8 bases fitting TRBD1. Per the germline V gene, CDR1 is KGHSH and CDR2 is LQKENI. CDR3 length equals 16 residues. J lost 3 bases, V lost 3 bases, and 9 bases had no gene match.

CDR3 nucleotides: TGCGCCAGCCGCGTAGGGACAGACGAGACCCAGTACTTC. Its translation: CASRVGTDETQYF. The V and J genes are TRBV5-1 and TRBJ2-5; the match to TRBD1 covers 7 bases. There are 13 residues in the CDR3. Germline CDR1 reads SGHRS; CDR2 reads YFSETQ. Unmatched junction bases numbered 8, after V lost 7 bases and J lost 5 bases.

The rearrangement uses TRBV19 and TRBJ1-2, with unresolved D. V lost 6 bases to trimming and J lost 5 bases, with 10 bases between them. CDR3 size: 12 residues. CDR1 LNHDA and CDR2 SQIVND come from the germline V gene (reference sequence). The CDR3 here is CASSTLGYGYTF. DNA for the CDR3: TGTGCCAGTAGCACCTTAGGGTATGGCTACACCTTC.

The chain is built from TRBV7-9 and TRBJ1-4; TRBD1 matches at 7 bases. The V gene end was trimmed by 5 bases and the J gene end by 6 bases; junction bases not matched to a gene: 9. The germline V gene has CDR1 SEHNR and CDR2 FQNEAQ (reference sequence). This CDR3 is 15 amino acids long. The CDR3 nucleotides read TGTGCCAGCAGCCTCGGGACAGCTAGATATGAAAAACTGTTTTTT. Protein product: CASSLGTARYEKLFF.